This TCR beta chain was recorded in a study of response to subunit inactivated influenza vaccine. General study results and limits: There was a suggestion from the authors that each seasonal influenza vaccination recruits few new T cells.

About this clonotype itself: Its antigen is as yet unknown.

TCRdb processed the RT-PCR reads anew with MiXCR; each CDR3 protein has one entry. In the table there are about 520,000 distinct CDR3 sequences, roughly 7.6% of which are singletons. This CDR3 has 15 amino acids. With 7 bases clipped from V and 3 bases from J, the junction kept 10 bases outside the gene matches. Germline V gene lookup returns CDR1 MNHEY and CDR2 SMNVEV (reference sequence). The clonotype comes from a man between 50 and 75 years old who received an inactivated influenza vaccine. Here the sequenced sample was PBMCs from blood, taken around 2 years after vaccination. The chain links TRBV27 to TRBJ2-3; 7 nucleotides agree with TRBD1. CDR3 sequence: CASTPPRGHTDTQYF. CDR3 coding DNA: TGTGCCAGCACCCCCCCAAGGGGGCATACAGATACGCAGTATTTT.